The 11 T cell receptor beta chains given below trace back to one sample, sequenced in a study of blood T cells in healthy people across ages. Through a sample-barcoded 5' primer and a J-beta primer mix, a second PCR was run for about 7 to 12 cycles. TCRdb reanalysed the 5' RACE reads using MiXCR and keeps one entry per CDR3 protein. The repertoire holds hundreds of thousands of distinct CDR3 sequences, with around a fifth as singletons. Sequencing input: blood. The receptors shown here come from a man aged 65 to 79 in good health.

There are a few counts of this clonotype. The J gene is TRBJ2-3, the V gene TRBV12-3 or TRBV12-4; 8 nucleotides align to TRBD2. CDR3 length equals 14 residues. Trimming removed 4 bases from V and 7 bases from J; junction bases left unmatched: 7. CDR3 bases: TGTGCCAGCAGTTCCTCGTTAGCGGGGAATACGCAGTATTTT. This translates into CASSSSLAGNTQYF.

The table lists this clonotype with a few counts. The rearrangement joins TRBV12-3 or TRBV12-4 to TRBJ2-4; D not certain. V lost 5 bases, J lost 3 bases, and 11 bases lay in between. The CDR3 is 14 amino acids. The chain's CDR3 is CASSPPGDKNIQYF. CDR3 sequence (DNA): TGTGCCAGCAGTCCACCTGGTGACAAAAACATTCAGTACTTC.

This chain connects TRBV6-2 or TRBV6-3 to TRBJ1-4, with 8 bases aligning to TRBD1. V lost 7 bases, J lost 7 bases, and 5 bases stayed unmatched. The germline V gene has CDR1 MNHEY and CDR2 SVGEGT. This CDR3 has 13 residues. This chain's CDR3 is CASNQDRAEKLFF. The CDR3 DNA reads as TGTGCCAGCAATCAGGACAGGGCTGAAAAACTGTTTTTT.

The rearrangement joins TRBV25-1 to TRBJ2-5; a possible D gene is TRBD1 (6 bases). V was pared by 6 bases and J by 9 bases, with 23 bases between. This CDR3 is 15 amino acids long. Germline V gene lookup returns CDR1 MGHDK and CDR2 SYGVNS. The CDR3, as DNA: TGTGCCAGCAGCAAAAGGACAGTGACGGAGACGGCCCAGTACTTC. Its translation is CASSKRTVTETAQYF.

The chain uses TRBV5-1 and TRBJ2-2, with D unclear. Per the germline V gene, CDR1 is SGHRS and CDR2 is YFSETQ. V dropped 0 bases and J dropped 5 bases, with 14 bases sitting between them. This CDR3 spans 16 amino acids. CDR3 coding DNA: TGCGCCAGCAGCTTGGATTTGCTCCGCGGAACCGGGGAGCTGTTTTTT. This codes for CASSLDLLRGTGELFF.

The V gene is TRBV21-1, the J gene TRBJ2-5; the DNA was not compared with TRBD2, the D call given in the table. TRBV21-1 is shown as a pseudogene. There are 17 residues in the CDR3. CDR3 sequence reads: CASSKGFEAGVRETQYF. The DNA of the CDR3 is TGTGCCAGCAGCAAAGGATTCGAAGCGGGAGTTCGAGAGACCCAGTACTTC.

This sequence joins TRBV28 and TRBJ1-4; possibly TRBD1 for D (6 bases). Germline loops: CDR1 MDHEN, CDR2 SYDVKM. There are 14 residues in the CDR3. Trimming cost V 8 bases and J 4 bases, with 14 bases left between them. CDR3 sequence reads: CASLKTGINEKLFF. For the CDR3, the DNA is TGTGCCAGCCTGAAAACAGGGATTAATGAAAAACTGTTTTTT.

The chain uses TRBV7-3 and TRBJ2-2; D might be TRBD1 or TRBD2, each matching 5 bases. Trimming removed 5 bases at V and 3 bases at J, with 16 bases between. The germline V gene encodes CDR1 SGHTA and CDR2 FQGTGA. CDR3 size: 16 residues. In nucleotides, the CDR3 is TGTGCCAGCAGCCCCCTAGCAGGGAGCCACACCGGGGAGCTGTTTTTT. Translating it yields CASSPLAGSHTGELFF.

The chain joins TRBV29-1 to TRBJ2-5; 7 bases line up with TRBD2. The DNA matches TRBJ2-1 better at its end, which makes the J call doubtful. CDR1 SQVTM and CDR2 ANQGSEA come from the germline V gene. CDR3 length equals 14 residues. CDR3 in amino acids: CSVKIGREMFEQFF. The CDR3 bases are TGCAGCGTGAAAATAGGGCGGGAGATGTTTGAGCAGTTCTTC.

This clonotype was counted between two and nine times. V gene TRBV4-3 combines with J gene TRBJ1-4; TRBD1 matches at 9 bases. CDR1 and CDR2 (germline): LGHNA, YSLEER. The CDR3 length is 17 residues. Trimming removed 2 bases from V and 4 bases from J; junction bases left unmatched: 8. CDR3 in DNA: TGCGCCAGCAGCCAATCCTACGGGGGACAGGGTAATGAAAAACTGTTTTTT. Translated: CASSQSYGGQGNEKLFF.

The CDR3 nucleotides are TGTGCCAGCAGCTTAGCGCCAGTAGCGGGGGAGACCTACGAGCAGTACTTC. This translates into CASSLAPVAGETYEQYF. The chain has TRBV7-8 and TRBJ2-1; 9 bases align to TRBD2. The J call may not be correct, given that the DNA end is closer to TRBJ2-7. Germline CDR1 and CDR2: SGHVS and FQNEAQ. The CDR3 extends over 17 amino acids.